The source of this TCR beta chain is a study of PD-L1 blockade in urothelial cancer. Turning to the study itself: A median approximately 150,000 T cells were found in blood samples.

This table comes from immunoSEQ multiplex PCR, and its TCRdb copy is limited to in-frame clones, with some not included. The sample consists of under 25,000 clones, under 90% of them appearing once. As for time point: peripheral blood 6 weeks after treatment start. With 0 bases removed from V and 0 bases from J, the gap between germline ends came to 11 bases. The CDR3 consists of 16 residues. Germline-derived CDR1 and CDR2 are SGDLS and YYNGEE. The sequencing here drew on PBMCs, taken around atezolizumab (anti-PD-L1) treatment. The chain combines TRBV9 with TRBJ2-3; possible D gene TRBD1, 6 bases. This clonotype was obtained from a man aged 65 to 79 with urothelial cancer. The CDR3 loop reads CASSVVAGQSTDTQYF. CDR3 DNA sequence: TGTGCCAGCAGCGTAGTCGCAGGACAGAGCACAGATACGCAGTATTTT.